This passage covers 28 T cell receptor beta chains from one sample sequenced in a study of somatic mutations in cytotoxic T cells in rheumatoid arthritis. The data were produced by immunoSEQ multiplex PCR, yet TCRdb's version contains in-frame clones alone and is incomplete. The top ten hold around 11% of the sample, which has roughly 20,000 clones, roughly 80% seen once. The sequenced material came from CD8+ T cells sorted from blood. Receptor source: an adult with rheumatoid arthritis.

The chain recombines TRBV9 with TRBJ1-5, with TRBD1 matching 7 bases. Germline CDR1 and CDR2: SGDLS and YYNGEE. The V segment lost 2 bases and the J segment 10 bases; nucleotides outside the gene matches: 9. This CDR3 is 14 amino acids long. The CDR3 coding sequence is TGTGCCAGCAGCGTCACAGGGGCGCCATCCCCCCAGCATTTT. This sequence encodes CASSVTGAPSPQHF.

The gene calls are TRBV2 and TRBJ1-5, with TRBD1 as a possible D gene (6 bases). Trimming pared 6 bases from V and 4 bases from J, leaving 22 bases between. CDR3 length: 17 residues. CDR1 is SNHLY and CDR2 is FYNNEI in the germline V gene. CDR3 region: CASSYRGGVKRNQPQHF. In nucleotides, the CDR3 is TGTGCCAGCAGCTACCGAGGGGGGGTAAAACGGAATCAGCCCCAGCATTTT.

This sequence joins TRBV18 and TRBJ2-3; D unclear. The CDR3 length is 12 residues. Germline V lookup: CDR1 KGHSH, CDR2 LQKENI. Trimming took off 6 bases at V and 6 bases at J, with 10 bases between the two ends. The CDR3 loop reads CASSPGEDTQYF. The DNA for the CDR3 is TGTGCCAGCTCCCCCGGAGAGGATACGCAGTATTTT.

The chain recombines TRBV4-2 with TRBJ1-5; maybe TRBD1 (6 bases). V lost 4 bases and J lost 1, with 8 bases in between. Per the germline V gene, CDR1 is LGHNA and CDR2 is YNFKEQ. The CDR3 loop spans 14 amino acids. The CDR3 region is CASSPGASNQPQHF. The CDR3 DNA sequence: TGTGCCAGCAGCCCGGGGGCAAGCAATCAGCCCCAGCATTTT.

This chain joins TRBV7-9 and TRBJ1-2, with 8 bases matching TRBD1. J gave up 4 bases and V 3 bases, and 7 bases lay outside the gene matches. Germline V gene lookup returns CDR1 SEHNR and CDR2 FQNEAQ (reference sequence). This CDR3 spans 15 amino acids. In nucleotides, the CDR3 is TGTGCCAGCAGCTTGCAGGGGGCATCGGGCTATGGCTACACCTTC. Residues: CASSLQGASGYGYTF.

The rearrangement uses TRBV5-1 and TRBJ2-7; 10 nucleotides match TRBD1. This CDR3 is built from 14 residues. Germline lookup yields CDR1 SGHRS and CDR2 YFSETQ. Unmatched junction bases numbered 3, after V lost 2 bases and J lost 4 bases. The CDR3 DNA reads TGCGCCAGCAGCTTTGGGACAGGGGAGTACGAGCAGTACTTC. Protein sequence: CASSFGTGEYEQYF.

CDR3 nucleotides: TGTGCCAGCACCTTGGGGCAGGGAGTTCGCACTGAAGCTTTCTTT. Translated: CASTLGQGVRTEAFF. V usage is TRBV7-9 and J usage is TRBJ1-1, with D perhaps TRBD1 (5 bases). The V and J ends lost 7 bases and 4 bases respectively, with 19 bases between them. Germline V gives CDR1 SEHNR, CDR2 FQNEAQ (reference sequence). This CDR3 spans 15 amino acids. Full variable domain (rest looked up from reference TRBV7-9 and TRBJ1-1): DTGVSQNPRHKITKRGQNVTFRCDPISEHNRLYWYRQTLGQGPEFLTYFQNEAQLEKSRLLSDRFSAERPKGSFSTLEIQRTEQGDSAMYLCASTLGQGVRTEAFFGQGTRLTVV.

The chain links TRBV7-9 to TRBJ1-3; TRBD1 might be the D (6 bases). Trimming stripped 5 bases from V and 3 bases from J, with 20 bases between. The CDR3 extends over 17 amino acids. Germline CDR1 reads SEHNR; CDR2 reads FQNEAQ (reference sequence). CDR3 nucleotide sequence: TGTGCCAGCAGCGGAGGGCCGCAGGGGCCTGGTGGAAACACCATATATTTT. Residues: CASSGGPQGPGGNTIYF.

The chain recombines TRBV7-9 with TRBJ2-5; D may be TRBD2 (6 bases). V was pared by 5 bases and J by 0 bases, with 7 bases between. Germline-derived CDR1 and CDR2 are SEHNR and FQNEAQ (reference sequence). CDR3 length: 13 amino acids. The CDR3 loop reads CASSGDYQETQYF. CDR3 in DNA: TGTGCCAGCAGCGGGGACTACCAAGAGACCCAGTACTTC.

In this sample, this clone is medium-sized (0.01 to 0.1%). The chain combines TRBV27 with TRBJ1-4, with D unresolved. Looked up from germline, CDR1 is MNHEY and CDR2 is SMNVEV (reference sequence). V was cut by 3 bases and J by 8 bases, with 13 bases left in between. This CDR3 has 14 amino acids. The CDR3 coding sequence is TGTGCCAGCAGTTTGGAAGGGAGAGAGGAAAAACTGTTTTTT. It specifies CASSLEGREEKLFF.

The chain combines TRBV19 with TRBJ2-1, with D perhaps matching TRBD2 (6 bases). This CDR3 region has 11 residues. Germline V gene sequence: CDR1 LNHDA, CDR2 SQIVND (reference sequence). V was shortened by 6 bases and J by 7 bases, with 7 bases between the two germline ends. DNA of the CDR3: TGTGCCAGTAGCCGGGGGAATGAGCAGTTCTTC. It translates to CASSRGNEQFF.

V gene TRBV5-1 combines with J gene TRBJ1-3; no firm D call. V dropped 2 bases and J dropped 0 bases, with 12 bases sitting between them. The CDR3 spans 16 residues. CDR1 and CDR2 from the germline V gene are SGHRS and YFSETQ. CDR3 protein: CASSFDPLSSGNTIYF. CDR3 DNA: TGCGCCAGCAGCTTCGACCCGTTGAGCTCTGGAAACACCATATATTTT.

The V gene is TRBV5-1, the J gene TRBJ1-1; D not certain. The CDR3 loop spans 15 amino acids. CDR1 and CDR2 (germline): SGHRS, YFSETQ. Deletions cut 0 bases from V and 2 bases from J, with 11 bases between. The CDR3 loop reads CASSLERVPNTEAFF. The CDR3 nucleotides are TGCGCCAGCAGCTTGGAAAGGGTACCTAACACTGAAGCTTTCTTT. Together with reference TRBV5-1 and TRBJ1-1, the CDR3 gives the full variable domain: KAGVTQTPRYLIKTRGQQVTLSCSPISGHRSVSWYQQTPGQGLQFLFEYFSETQRNKGNFPGRFSGRQFSNSRSEMNVSTLELGDSALYLCASSLERVPNTEAFFGQGTRLTVV.

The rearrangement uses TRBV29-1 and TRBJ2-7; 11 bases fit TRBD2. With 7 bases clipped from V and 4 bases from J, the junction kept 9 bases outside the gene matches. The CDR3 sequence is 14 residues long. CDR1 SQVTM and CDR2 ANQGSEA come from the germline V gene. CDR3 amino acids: CSALAGGKNYEQYF. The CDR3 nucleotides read TGCAGCGCCTTAGCGGGAGGGAAAAATTACGAGCAGTACTTC.

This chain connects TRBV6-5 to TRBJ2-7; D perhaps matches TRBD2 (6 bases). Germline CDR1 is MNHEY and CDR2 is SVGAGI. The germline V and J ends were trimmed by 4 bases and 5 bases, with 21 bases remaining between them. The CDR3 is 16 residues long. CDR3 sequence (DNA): TGTGCCAGCAGTTTCGGGGACTGGAGCAATGTGGACGAGCAGTACTTC. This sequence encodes CASSFGDWSNVDEQYF.

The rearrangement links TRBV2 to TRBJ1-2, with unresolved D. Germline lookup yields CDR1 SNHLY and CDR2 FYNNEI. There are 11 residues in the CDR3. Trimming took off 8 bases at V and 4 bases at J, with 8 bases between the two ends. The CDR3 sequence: CASRWIYGYTF. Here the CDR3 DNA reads TGTGCCAGCCGTTGGATCTATGGCTACACCTTC.

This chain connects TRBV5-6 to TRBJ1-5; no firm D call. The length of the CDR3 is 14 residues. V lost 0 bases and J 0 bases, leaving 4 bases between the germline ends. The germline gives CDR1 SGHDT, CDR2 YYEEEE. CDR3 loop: CASSLASSNQPQHF. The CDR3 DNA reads TGTGCCAGCAGCTTGGCCAGTAGCAATCAGCCCCAGCATTTT.

In nucleotides, the CDR3 is TGTGCCAGCAGTTTATCCCGGGGACAGGGCTACGAGCAGTACTTC. Translation gives CASSLSRGQGYEQYF. This sequence joins TRBV28 and TRBJ2-7; the match to TRBD1 covers 9 bases. This CDR3 has 15 amino acids. The germline gives CDR1 MDHEN, CDR2 SYDVKM. The trim removed 1 base at V and 3 bases at J, leaving 4 bases unmatched.

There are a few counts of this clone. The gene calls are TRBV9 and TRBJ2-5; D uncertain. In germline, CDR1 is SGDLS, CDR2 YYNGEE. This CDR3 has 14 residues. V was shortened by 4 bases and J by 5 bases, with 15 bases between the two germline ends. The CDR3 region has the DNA TGTGCCAGCAGCCTACGACCAGACACGGAGACCCAGTACTTC. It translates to CASSLRPDTETQYF.

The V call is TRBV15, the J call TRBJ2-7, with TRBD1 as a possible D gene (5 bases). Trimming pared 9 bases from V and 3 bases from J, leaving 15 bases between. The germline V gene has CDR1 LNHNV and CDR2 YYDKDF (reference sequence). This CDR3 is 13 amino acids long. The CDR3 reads CATGASLHYEQYF. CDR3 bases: TGTGCCACTGGGGCTTCACTTCACTACGAGCAGTACTTC.

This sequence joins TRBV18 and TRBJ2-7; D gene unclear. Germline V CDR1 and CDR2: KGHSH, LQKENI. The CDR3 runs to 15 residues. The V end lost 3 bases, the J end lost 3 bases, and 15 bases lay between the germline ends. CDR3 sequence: CASSPTTAGIYEQYF. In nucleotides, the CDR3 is TGTGCCAGCTCACCGACCACCGCTGGGATCTACGAGCAGTACTTC. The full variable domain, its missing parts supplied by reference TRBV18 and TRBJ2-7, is NAGVMQNPRHLVRRRGQEARLRCSPMKGHSHVYWYRQLPEEGLKFMVYLQKENIIDESGMPKERFSAEFPKEGPSILRIQQVVRGDSAAYFCASSPTTAGIYEQYFGPGTRLTVT.

DNA of the CDR3: TGTGCCAGCGCCAGGGTTAATTCACCCCTCCACTTT. Amino acids: CASARVNSPLHF. This rearrangement joins TRBV6-5 to TRBJ1-6, with a possible D match to TRBD1 (5 bases). The germline CDR1 and CDR2 sequences are MNHEY and SVGAGI. Trimming stripped 8 bases from V and 6 bases from J, with 8 bases between. The CDR3 contains 12 residues.

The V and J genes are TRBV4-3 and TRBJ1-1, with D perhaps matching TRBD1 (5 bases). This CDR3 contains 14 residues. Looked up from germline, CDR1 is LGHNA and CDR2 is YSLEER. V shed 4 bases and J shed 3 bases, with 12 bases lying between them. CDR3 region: CASSPWGGHTEAFF. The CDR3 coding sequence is TGCGCCAGCAGCCCGTGGGGCGGTCACACTGAAGCTTTCTTT.

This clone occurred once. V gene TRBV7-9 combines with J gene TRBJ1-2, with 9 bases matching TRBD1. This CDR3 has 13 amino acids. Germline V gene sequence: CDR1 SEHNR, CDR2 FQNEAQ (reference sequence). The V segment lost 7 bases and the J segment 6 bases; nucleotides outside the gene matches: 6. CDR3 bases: TGTGCCAGCACCTCCGGGACAGGGCATGGCTACACCTTC. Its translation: CASTSGTGHGYTF.

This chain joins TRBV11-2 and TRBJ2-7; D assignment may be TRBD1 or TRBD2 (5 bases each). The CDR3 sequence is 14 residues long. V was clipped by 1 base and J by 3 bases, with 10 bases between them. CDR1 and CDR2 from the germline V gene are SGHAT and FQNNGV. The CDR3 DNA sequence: TGTGCCAGCAGCTTAGGTGGGACCAACTACGAGCAGTACTTC. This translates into CASSLGGTNYEQYF.

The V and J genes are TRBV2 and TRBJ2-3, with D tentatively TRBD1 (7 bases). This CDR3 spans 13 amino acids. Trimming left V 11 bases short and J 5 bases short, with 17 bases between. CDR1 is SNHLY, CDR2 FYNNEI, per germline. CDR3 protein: CAERDRAGDTQYF. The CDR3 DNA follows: TGTGCCGAGAGGGACAGAGCGGGAGATACGCAGTATTTT.

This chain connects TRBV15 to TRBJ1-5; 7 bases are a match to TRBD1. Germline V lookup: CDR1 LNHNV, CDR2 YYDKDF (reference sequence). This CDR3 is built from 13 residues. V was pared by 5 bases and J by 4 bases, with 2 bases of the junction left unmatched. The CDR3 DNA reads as TGTGCCACCAGCCGGACAGGAAATCAGCCCCAGCATTTT. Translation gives CATSRTGNQPQHF.

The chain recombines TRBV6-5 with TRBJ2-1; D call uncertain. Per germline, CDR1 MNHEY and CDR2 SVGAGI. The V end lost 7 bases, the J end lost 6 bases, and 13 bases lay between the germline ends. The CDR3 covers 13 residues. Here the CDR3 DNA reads TGTGCCAGCAACCCCCCGTATATCAATGAGCAGTTCTTC. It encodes CASNPPYINEQFF.